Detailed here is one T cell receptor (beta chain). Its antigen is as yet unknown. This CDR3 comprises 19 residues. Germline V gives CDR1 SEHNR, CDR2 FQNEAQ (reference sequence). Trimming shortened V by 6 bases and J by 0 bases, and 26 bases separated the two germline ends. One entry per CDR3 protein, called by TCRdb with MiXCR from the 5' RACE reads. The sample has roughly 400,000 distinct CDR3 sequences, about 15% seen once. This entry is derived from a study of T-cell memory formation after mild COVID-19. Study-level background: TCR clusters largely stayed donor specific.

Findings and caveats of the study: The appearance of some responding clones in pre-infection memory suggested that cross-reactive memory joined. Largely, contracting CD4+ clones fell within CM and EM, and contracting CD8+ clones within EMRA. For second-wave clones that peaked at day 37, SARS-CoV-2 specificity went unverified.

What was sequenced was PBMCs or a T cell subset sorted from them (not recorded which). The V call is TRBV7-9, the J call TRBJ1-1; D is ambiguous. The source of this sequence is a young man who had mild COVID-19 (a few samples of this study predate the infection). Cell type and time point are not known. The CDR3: CASRSTLRRALPVNTEAFF. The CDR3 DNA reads TGTGCCAGCAGATCCACCCTACGGAGGGCCCTACCTGTGAACACTGAAGCTTTCTTT.